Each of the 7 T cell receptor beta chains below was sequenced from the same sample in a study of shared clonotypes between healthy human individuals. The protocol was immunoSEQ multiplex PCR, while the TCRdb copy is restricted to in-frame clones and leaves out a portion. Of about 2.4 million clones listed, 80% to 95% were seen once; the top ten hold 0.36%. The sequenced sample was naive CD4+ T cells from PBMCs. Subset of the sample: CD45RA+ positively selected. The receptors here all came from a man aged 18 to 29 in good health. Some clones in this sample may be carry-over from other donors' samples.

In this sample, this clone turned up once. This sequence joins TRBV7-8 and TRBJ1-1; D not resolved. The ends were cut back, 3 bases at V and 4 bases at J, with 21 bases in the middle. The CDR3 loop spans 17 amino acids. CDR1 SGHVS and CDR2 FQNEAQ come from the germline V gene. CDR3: CASSFARGGAEGTEAFF. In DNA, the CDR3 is TGTGCCAGCAGCTTTGCGCGGGGAGGAGCGGAGGGCACTGAAGCTTTCTTT.

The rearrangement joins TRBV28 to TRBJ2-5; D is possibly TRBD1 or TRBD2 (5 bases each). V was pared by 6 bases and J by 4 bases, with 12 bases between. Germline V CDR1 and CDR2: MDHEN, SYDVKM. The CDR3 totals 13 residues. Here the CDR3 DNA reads TGTGCCAGCAGGCCCCCGGGGCCAGAGACCCAGTACTTC. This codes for CASRPPGPETQYF.

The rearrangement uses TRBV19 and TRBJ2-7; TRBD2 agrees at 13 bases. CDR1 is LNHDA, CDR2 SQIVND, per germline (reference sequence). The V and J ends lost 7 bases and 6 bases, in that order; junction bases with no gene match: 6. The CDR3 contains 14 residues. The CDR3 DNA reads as TGTGCCAGTAATCGCGGACTAGCGGGAGTCGAGCAGTACTTC. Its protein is CASNRGLAGVEQYF. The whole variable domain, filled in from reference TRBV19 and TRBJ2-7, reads DGGITQSPKYLFRKEGQNVTLSCEQNLNHDAMYWYRQDPGQGLRLIYYSQIVNDFQKGDIAEGYSVSREKKESFPLTVTSAQKNPTAFYLCASNRGLAGVEQYFGPGTRLTVT.

The CDR3 DNA reads TGTGCCAGCAACGGCGGGAGTGACGGCAATGAGCAGTTCTTC. Its protein is CASNGGSDGNEQFF. This chain links TRBV2 with TRBJ2-1, with TRBD2 matching 7 bases. The CDR3 length is 14 residues. Germline values: CDR1 SNHLY, CDR2 FYNNEI. V trimming: 7 bases; J trimming: 6 bases; junction bases outside the gene matches: 9.

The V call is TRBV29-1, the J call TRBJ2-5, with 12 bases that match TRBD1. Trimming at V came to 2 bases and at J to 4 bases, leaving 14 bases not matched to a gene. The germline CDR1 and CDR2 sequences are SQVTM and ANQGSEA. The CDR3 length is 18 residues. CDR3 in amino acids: CSVESLWDRGLVGETQYF. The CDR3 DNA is TGCAGCGTTGAAAGCCTCTGGGACAGGGGGCTCGTAGGAGAGACCCAGTACTTC. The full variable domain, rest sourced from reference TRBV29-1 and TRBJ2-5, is SAVISQKPSRDICQRGTSLTIQCQVDSQVTMMFWYRQQPGQSLTLIATANQGSEATYESGFVIDKFPISRPNLTFSTLTVSNMSPEDSSIYLCSVESLWDRGLVGETQYFGPGTRLLVL.

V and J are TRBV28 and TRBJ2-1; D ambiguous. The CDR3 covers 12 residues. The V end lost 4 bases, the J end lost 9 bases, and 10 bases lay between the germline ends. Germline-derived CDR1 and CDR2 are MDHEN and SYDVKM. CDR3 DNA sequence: TGTGCCAGCAGTTGGGGTTACGGTGAGCAGTTCTTC. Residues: CASSWGYGEQFF.

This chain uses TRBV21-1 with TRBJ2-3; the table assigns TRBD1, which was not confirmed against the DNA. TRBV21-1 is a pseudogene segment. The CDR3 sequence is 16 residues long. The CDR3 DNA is TGTGCCAGCAGCAAAGCGCGTCAGGGTGGCACAGATACGCAGTATTTT. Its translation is CASSKARQGGTDTQYF.